These 13 T cell receptor beta chains were sequenced from one sample in a study of CD8+ T cells in alopecia areata. After isolation, RNA underwent reverse transcription to generate cDNA as the sequencing template. Only in-frame clones appear in the TCRdb table, and some are missing; sequencing was by immunoSEQ multiplex PCR. This sample has 150,000 to 200,000 clones, with just over 65% found just once. Treatment here: oral pan-JAK inhibitor, 5-10 mg twice daily. The sample in question was CD4+ T cells sorted from blood, obtained at week 4, from a patient treated with tofacitinib. These receptors came from a human donor with alopecia areata.

This clone turned up a few times. The chain recombines TRBV7-2 with TRBJ2-2, with D tentatively TRBD1 (6 bases). V was cut by 0 bases and J by 7 bases, with 12 bases left in between. The CDR3 spans 15 residues. Germline V gene lookup returns CDR1 SGHTA and CDR2 FQGNSA. The CDR3 nucleotides are TGTGCCAGCAGCTTAGCTACTACAGGGCACGGGGAGCTGTTTTTT. The encoded protein is CASSLATTGHGELFF.

This CDR3 is CASSRDRVTYEQYF. In nucleotides, the CDR3 is TGTGCCAGCAGCCGGGACAGGGTAACCTACGAGCAGTACTTC. The chain recombines TRBV2 with TRBJ2-7; TRBD1 matches 9 bases. The length of the CDR3 is 14 residues. J gave up 2 bases and V 6 bases, and 5 bases lay outside the gene matches. Germline CDR1 is SNHLY and CDR2 is FYNNEI.

This chain links TRBV29-1 with TRBJ1-1; D remains ambiguous. V gave up 6 bases and J gave up 3 bases, with 17 bases separating them. This CDR3 spans 14 amino acids. Germline V gene data show CDR1 as SQVTM and CDR2 as ANQGSEA. CDR3 sequence (DNA): TGCAGCGTCGAGAACCCGACACCAGACACTGAAGCTTTCTTT. The encoded protein is CSVENPTPDTEAFF.

The chain recombines TRBV5-4 with TRBJ2-7; 7 bases map to TRBD1. Per germline, CDR1 SGHNT and CDR2 YYREEE (reference sequence). Trimming removed 0 bases from V and 2 bases from J; junction bases left unmatched: 5. This CDR3 is 15 amino acids long. The CDR3 DNA sequence: TGTGCCAGCAGCTTGGCTCAGGGGGTTCCCTACGAGCAGTACTTC. As protein: CASSLAQGVPYEQYF.

The chain carries TRBV7-2 and TRBJ2-7, with TRBD2 as a possible D gene (7 bases). CDR1 and CDR2 from the germline V gene are SGHTA and FQGNSA. The length of the CDR3 is 16 residues. Trimming cost V 4 bases and J 1 base, with 17 bases left between them. The CDR3 here is CASSSRAGGASYEQYF. As DNA, the CDR3 is TGTGCCAGCAGCTCCAGGGCTGGGGGGGCGTCCTACGAGCAGTACTTC.

The gene calls are TRBV29-1 and TRBJ2-7; D is ambiguous. CDR1 SQVTM and CDR2 ANQGSEA come from the germline V gene. With 5 bases removed from V and 5 bases from J, the gap between germline ends came to 10 bases. The CDR3 covers 11 residues. CDR3 coding DNA: TGCAGCGTTAAAAACATGAACGAGCAGTACTTC. Translating gives CSVKNMNEQYF.

This chain uses TRBV19 with TRBJ1-5, with a tentative D call TRBD1 (5 bases). V was clipped by 3 bases and J by 6 bases, with 12 bases between them. Germline loops: CDR1 LNHDA, CDR2 SQIVND (reference sequence). This CDR3 is built from 14 residues. The CDR3 here is CASSIGTRVQPQHF. CDR3 coding DNA: TGTGCCAGTAGTATTGGAACCAGGGTTCAGCCCCAGCATTTT.

CDR3 DNA: TGTGCCAGCAGCCGAGTGGGGGGAGTAGACACCATATATTTT. This gives the protein CASSRVGGVDTIYF. The V gene is TRBV13, the J gene TRBJ1-3, with D possibly TRBD1 on 5 matching bases. The CDR3 is 14 residues long. Germline values: CDR1 PRHDT, CDR2 FYEKMQ (reference sequence). Trimming removed 5 bases from V and 8 bases from J, with 16 bases in between.

The genes are TRBV7-3 and TRBJ1-6; D is possibly TRBD1 (5 bases). Germline values: CDR1 SGHTA, CDR2 FQGTGA. V was pared by 5 bases and J by 7 bases, with 12 bases between. This CDR3 is built from 14 residues. CDR3 coding DNA: TGTGCCAGCAGCACGGGACGCACGAATTCACCCCTCCACTTT. This sequence encodes CASSTGRTNSPLHF.

The V and J genes are TRBV30 and TRBJ1-2, with 8 nucleotides matching TRBD1. The CDR3 runs 14 residues. Germline CDR1 and CDR2: GTSNPN and SVGIG (reference sequence). V was clipped by 5 bases and J by 4 bases; unmatched bases: 9. The CDR3 nucleotides are TGTGCCTGGGCCCATGGACAGGGCATCTATGGCTACACCTTC. It encodes CAWAHGQGIYGYTF.

The rearrangement links TRBV30 to TRBJ1-5; 8 bases match TRBD1. The CDR3 contains 15 residues. The germline gives CDR1 GTSNPN, CDR2 SVGIG (reference sequence). Trimming removed 2 bases from V and 3 bases from J; junction bases left unmatched: 6. The CDR3 DNA is TGTGCCTGGAGTTGGGGGACAGGTGACAATCAGCCCCAGCATTTT. This codes for CAWSWGTGDNQPQHF.

The rearrangement uses TRBV7-2 and TRBJ2-5, with a possible D match to TRBD1 (5 bases). Germline CDR1 reads SGHTA; CDR2 reads FQGNSA. Trimming took off 0 bases at V and 0 bases at J, with 17 bases between the two ends. The CDR3 sequence is 18 residues long. CDR3 coding DNA: TGTGCCAGCAGCTTAGCGGTTCGTGGACAATCGAACCAAGAGACCCAGTACTTC. Its protein product is CASSLAVRGQSNQETQYF.

This clone was detected a few times. The V call is TRBV5-1, the J call TRBJ2-1; D might be TRBD2 (6 bases). Trimming shortened V by 0 bases and J by 13 bases, and 17 bases separated the two germline ends. The CDR3 contains 14 residues. Germline V gene lookup returns CDR1 SGHRS and CDR2 YFSETQ. The CDR3 is CASSLASTPGSQFF. In DNA, the CDR3 is TGCGCCAGCAGCTTGGCCAGTACCCCCGGGAGCCAGTTCTTC. Full variable domain (outside the CDR3, taken from reference TRBV5-1 and TRBJ2-1): KAGVTQTPRYLIKTRGQQVTLSCSPISGHRSVSWYQQTPGQGLQFLFEYFSETQRNKGNFPGRFSGRQFSNSRSEMNVSTLELGDSALYLCASSLASTPGSQFFGPGTRLTVL.